This T cell receptor (beta chain) was sequenced for a study of beta chain features in type 1 diabetes. cDNA synthesis used the whole RNA isolate, giving expressed TCRB sequences. The read count averaged around 3.5 million across naive, central memory and regulatory T cell samples. Produced via immunoSEQ multiplex PCR; TCRdb's table is partial and in-frame only. The data hold fewer than 250,000 clones, with 68% observed a single time. The CDR3 loop spans 13 amino acids. From germline, CDR1 is SQVTM and CDR2 ANQGSEA. Trimming stripped 5 bases from V and 4 bases from J, with 12 bases between. The V gene is TRBV29-1, the J gene TRBJ1-5; no firm D call. The sample taken for sequencing was naive CD4+ T cells from blood. The receptor was isolated from a young man in good health. CDR3 sequence reads: CSVTRGLNQPQHF. CDR3 coding DNA: TGCAGCGTTACCCGTGGGTTGAATCAGCCCCAGCATTTT.